Sequencing of this TCR beta chain was carried out in a study of neurological immune-mediated disorders (dated by TCRdb to between 2018 and 2020). Regarding the complete study: Of the roughly 34 multiple sclerosis patients, some 30 had relapsing-remitting MS and 3 had secondary progressive MS. The cohort included some 70 subjects: approximately 15 with HAM/TSP, some 34 with multiple sclerosis, and approximately 20 healthy controls. The 90 to 110 TCR-beta libraries included longitudinal samples, technical triplicates and paired sorted CD4+ and CD8+ T-cell subsets alongside PBMC samples. The study compared peripheral blood TCR-beta repertoires of HTLV-I-associated myelopathy (HAM/TSP) patients, multiple sclerosis patients and healthy controls using UMI-based sequencing.

Concerning this clonotype: The antigen it recognizes is unknown. The sample holds no much larger clone one base away, and base qualities are not on file.

cDNA synthesis used template-switch 5'RACE with a primer carrying a 10-nucleotide random unique molecular identifier tagging each TCR transcript. Every sequencing run covered 15-18 subjects and yielded more than 170 million TCR-beta sequences. The RNeasy kit was used for extraction of total RNA. The KAPA Real-time Library Amplification kit was used to amplify TCR-beta VDJ regions with primers for the TCR constant region and the 5'RACE anchor. A first PCR added sample indexes and Illumina adaptors, after which a second PCR increased the library yield. After purification with Ampure beads, the TCR product of roughly 650 bp was size-selected on a 2% E-gel SizeSelection system. Before pooling, libraries had their quality checked on a Bioanalyzer, their concentration measured with Qubit, and their quantity determined with the Kapa Library Quantification kit. An Illumina HiSeq 2500 sequenced the libraries paired-end 2 x 150 bp. To increase sequence diversity, roughly 24-30% phiX was spiked into each library pool. Turning to the authors' computational methods: Quality-filtered reads were processed with the UMI-based MiGEC pipeline, which removed over 75% of raw TCR sequences during error correction. VDJ genes were aligned to IMGT germline references, and each clonotype was defined by a unique CDR3 amino acid sequence together with V-J genes. VDJtools evaluated clonal expansion, Shannon diversity and CDR3 relatedness (CalcPairwiseDistances, ClusterSamples); CLCbio workbench built phylogenetic trees. Clones with at least 8 unique UMIs were defined as expanded, with this threshold being based on coefficient-of-variation modelling across technical triplicates. The public reads were run again by TCRdb, first through fastp at Q25 and then through MiXCR, and only productive beta chains were kept. Rows with one shared CDR3 protein collapse into an entry with the most common genes and DNA. What appears here as the V and J calls and clone size reflects TCRdb's work, not the paper's. The sample table shows tens of thousands of distinct CDR3 sequences, and around 3% are seen once. Of the sample, approximately 3.5% is held by the ten largest clones.

Unsorted PBMC libraries were generated from 2 million PBMCs stored in RNAlater at -80 °C until RNA extraction. The multiple sclerosis patients were enrolled in a US clinical protocol that evaluated disease progression with magnetic resonance imaging. PBMCs were separated from peripheral blood using Ficoll-Hypaque density gradient centrifugation and then cryopreserved in liquid nitrogen. The CDR3 holds 14 amino acids from the cysteine to the phenylalanine. Of all the DNA, just the CDR3 is kept, 42 bases in frame from base 1. Unmatched junction bases come to 8, with V trimmed by 7 bases and J by 1 base. Sequences GTSNPN (CDR1) and SVGIG (CDR2) are obtained from the germline V gene (reference sequence). General study outcomes and caveats: Expanded clones from different subjects shared no identical CDR3 amino acid sequences, which suggests that TCR-beta repertoires were private in all groups. The MS cluster showed no association with clinical or MRI features, and the authors stated that larger cohorts are needed. In phylogenetic analysis, the repertoires of 18 of 34 MS patients grouped into a cluster of related CDR3 sequences, which suggests a possible signature at the repertoire level. The highest TCR clonal expansion was observed in HAM/TSP patients, whereas the lowest was observed in MS patients, even when compared with healthy controls.

This clonotype was obtained from a man aged 35-49 years with multiple sclerosis. Material: PBMCs. The rearrangement joined TRBV30 to TRBJ2-7; 9 nucleotides in the junction match TRBD2. The DNA reads as follows: TGTGCCTCAAATAGCGGGAGACGATCCTACGAGCAGTACTTC. Its protein product is CASNSGRRSYEQYF.